The following is a T cell receptor beta chain sequence with its context. The antigen remains unidentified. Primers included in the PCR were 60 Vbeta and 13 Jbeta primers. Clones were sequenced by immunoSEQ multiplex PCR, and TCRdb holds only the in-frame ones, with some missing. The table has 90,000 to 95,000 clones, around 78% seen once. The data were obtained in a study of cytomegalovirus exposure and HLA in healthy donors. Germline-derived CDR1 and CDR2 are SGHTA and FQGTGA. V lost 6 bases and J lost 12; bases outside the gene matches: 12. The CDR3 runs to 16 residues. Study findings and constraints: Analysis performed later found approximately 17,000 TCR beta sequences associated with HLA alleles at 0.05 false discovery rate. Later work found that TCR association rates differed between HLA loci; DRB1 had the most and HLA-C the fewest.

Sequenced input: PBMCs. The chain combines TRBV7-3 with TRBJ2-1; 15 bases align to TRBD2. The receptor was isolated from a man under 40 in good health and CMV-seronegative. The CDR3 DNA is TGTGCCAGCAGTCCCAGGACTAGCGGGGGGGGCGCCGGGCAGTTCTTC. Protein sequence: CASSPRTSGGGAGQFF.